The TCR beta chain under discussion was sequenced for a study of CD4 T cells in relation to SARS-CoV-2 and coronaviruses. Libraries were prepared by immunoSEQ multiplex PCR; TCRdb keeps only in-frame clonotypes and omits some of them. Of some 65,000 clones in the sample, 85% to 90% were seen once. The unexposed donors gave CD4+ T cells in about 2010-2019, prior to COVID-19. Germline V CDR1 and CDR2: MNHEY, SMNVEV (reference sequence). The CDR3 totals 16 residues. The V and J ends lost 3 bases and 1 base respectively, with 10 bases between them. This clone occurred once. Sequencing used memory CD4+ T cells from PBMCs. The chain couples TRBV27 to TRBJ2-6; tentative D call: TRBD2 (6 bases). The receptor was derived from a human donor in good health. CDR3 nucleotide sequence: TGTGCCAGCAGTTTGGCAGGGAGGTCTGGGGCCAACGTCCTGACTTTC. Translated, it gives CASSLAGRSGANVLTF.